This T cell receptor beta chain comes out of a study of technical replicates of blood from a few donors. The CDR3 has 14 amino acids. Germline V gene data show CDR1 as SNHLY and CDR2 as FYNNEI. The junction had 9 bases not matched to a gene; V was cut back by 6 bases and J by 8 bases. Profiled with immunoSEQ multiplex PCR; TCRdb holds only in-frame clones, not every one. The sample includes 62,000 or so clones, roughly 86% of them seen just once. Sequences were obtained from PBMCs. This clonotype was sampled from a human donor in good health. Some clones in this sample may be carry-over from other donors' samples. The chain couples TRBV2 to TRBJ1-4, with 7 bases fitting TRBD1. CDR3 nucleotide sequence: TGTGCCAGCAGAGCGAATCAGGGGGTAGAAAAACTGTTTTTT. It codes for CASRANQGVEKLFF. The complete variable domain, with remaining parts taken from reference TRBV2 and TRBJ1-4, reads EPEVTQTPSHQVTQMGQEVILRCVPISNHLYFYWYRQILGQKVEFLVSFYNNEISEKSEIFDDQFSVERPDGSNFTLKIRSTKLEDSAMYFCASRANQGVEKLFFGSGTQLSVL.